The clone carrying this T cell receptor (beta chain) showed up just a few times. Antigen unknown. One junction end disagrees with the germline gene, perhaps due to a read error. This entry belongs to a study of tumor and adjacent non-tumor tissue in lung cancer. On the study more broadly: Stage I to III disease affected over nine men and 5 women aged about 31 to 76.

The germline V gene encodes CDR1 SGDLS and CDR2 YYNGEE. The CDR3 length is 17 residues. This sample's RNA came from whole unsorted tissue. More than 3 cm separated this lung sample from the edge of the tumor. Chemotherapy-naive patients with new lung cancer underwent thoracic surgery in China, August–late 2014. Study conclusions and caveats: TCR diversity was significantly greater in tumor than normal lung tissue. Normal lung showed higher cumulative top 100 clone frequency than tumor.

A modified ARM-PCR protocol with three rounds of nested PCR amplified TCRbeta. One entry per CDR3 protein results from TCRdb running MiXCR on the multiplex PCR reads. Among 85,000 or so distinct CDR3 sequences listed, about 77% were seen once. The chain has TRBV9 and TRBJ2-6; D is perhaps TRBD1 (5 bases). The sequence was obtained from a woman between 50 and 59 years old with non-small cell lung cancer. The specimen sequenced was distant non-tumor lung tissue. CDR3 coding DNA: TGTGCCAGCAGCGTAGCATCGACACCCTCTGGGGCCAATGTCCTGACTTTC. Translation: CASSVASTPSGANVLTF. Supplemented by reference TRBV9 and TRBJ2-6, the full variable domain reads DSGVTQTPKHLITATGQRVTLRCSPRSGDLSVYWYQQSLDQGLQFLIQYYNGEERAKGNILERFSAQQFPDLHSELNLSSLELGDSALYFCASSVASTPSGANVLTFGAGSRLTVL.